Below, one T cell receptor beta chain is given with its context. These data belong to a study of blood T cell repertoires in COVID-19. Looking at the study overall: The United States, Italy and Spain provided the acute and convalescent COVID-19 samples. PBMCs, B-cell-depleted T cells, or T cells were the source of the cDNA or gDNA that made up the material.

Per germline, CDR1 SNHLY and CDR2 FYNNEI. With 6 bases clipped from V and 4 bases from J, the junction kept 6 bases outside the gene matches. The CDR3 loop spans 15 amino acids. The repertoire was sequenced with immunoSEQ multiplex PCR; TCRdb's copy has only in-frame clones and lacks some. The table lists tens of thousands of clones, about nine tenths of them singletons. Followed longitudinally, the Seattle patients had been enrolled during active infection. The specimen sequenced was peripheral blood. This clonotype was sampled from a woman older than 75 with COVID-19, enrolled during active disease. This chain links TRBV2 with TRBJ1-5; 10 bases align to TRBD1. CDR3 in amino acids: CASRGQGMRNQPQHF. The CDR3 coding sequence is TGTGCCAGCAGGGGACAGGGGATGCGAAATCAGCCCCAGCATTTT.